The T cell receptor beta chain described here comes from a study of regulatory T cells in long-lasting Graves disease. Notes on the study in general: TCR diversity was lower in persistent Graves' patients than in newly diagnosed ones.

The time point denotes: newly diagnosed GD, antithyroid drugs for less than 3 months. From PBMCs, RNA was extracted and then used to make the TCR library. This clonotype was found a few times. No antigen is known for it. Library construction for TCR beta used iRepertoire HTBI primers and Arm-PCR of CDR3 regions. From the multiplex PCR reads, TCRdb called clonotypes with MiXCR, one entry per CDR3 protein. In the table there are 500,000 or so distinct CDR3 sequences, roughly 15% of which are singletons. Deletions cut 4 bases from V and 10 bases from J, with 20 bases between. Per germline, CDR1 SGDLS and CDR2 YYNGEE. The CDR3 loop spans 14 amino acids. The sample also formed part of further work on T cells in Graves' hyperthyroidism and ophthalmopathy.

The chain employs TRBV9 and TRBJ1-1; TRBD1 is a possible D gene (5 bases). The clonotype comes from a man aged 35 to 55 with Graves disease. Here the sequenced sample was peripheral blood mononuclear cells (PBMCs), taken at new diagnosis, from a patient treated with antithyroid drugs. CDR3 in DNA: TGTGCCAGCAGCCACGGTGTTCGAGGGGCCCGAGCTTTCTTT. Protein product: CASSHGVRGARAFF.